This T cell receptor (beta chain) is from a study of T cell changes during pregnancy in multiple sclerosis (dated by TCRdb to about 2019). For context, the study as a whole: In women with multiple sclerosis, the researchers looked at how the T cell repertoire shifted as pregnancy progressed.

Library creation used the immunoSEQ multiplex PCR assay. In TCRdb, the immuneACCESS table is reduced to in-frame sequences with V and J assigned. These tables do not hold every clone; where another copy was compared, an unresolved V gene accounts for under half, and the others remain unexplained. A total of approximately 63,000 clones appear in this sample, around 92% of them only once. The top ten clones comprise 2% of the sample. Deletion took 6 bases off V and 10 bases off J, with a span of 19 bases between the germline ends. From cysteine to phenylalanine, the CDR3 is 14 amino acids long. Only CDR3 DNA is held: 42 bases, read in frame from base 1. Looking up the germline V gene (reference sequence) yields CDR1 LNHDA and CDR2 SQIVND. To note about this clone: It lacks a known antigen. No base quality values were provided; no much bigger clone lies one nucleotide off.

This sample comprised peripheral blood, obtained in the third trimester of pregnancy. The rearranged segments are TRBV19 and TRBJ2-1; no D segment can be confidently identified. The source of this sequence is a female donor in good health, enrolled as a control in a pregnancy study. The DNA is TGTGCCAGTAGCCTTGGTGGAGTAGTTCAGGAGCAGTTCTTC. Its coded protein is CASSLGGVVQEQFF.